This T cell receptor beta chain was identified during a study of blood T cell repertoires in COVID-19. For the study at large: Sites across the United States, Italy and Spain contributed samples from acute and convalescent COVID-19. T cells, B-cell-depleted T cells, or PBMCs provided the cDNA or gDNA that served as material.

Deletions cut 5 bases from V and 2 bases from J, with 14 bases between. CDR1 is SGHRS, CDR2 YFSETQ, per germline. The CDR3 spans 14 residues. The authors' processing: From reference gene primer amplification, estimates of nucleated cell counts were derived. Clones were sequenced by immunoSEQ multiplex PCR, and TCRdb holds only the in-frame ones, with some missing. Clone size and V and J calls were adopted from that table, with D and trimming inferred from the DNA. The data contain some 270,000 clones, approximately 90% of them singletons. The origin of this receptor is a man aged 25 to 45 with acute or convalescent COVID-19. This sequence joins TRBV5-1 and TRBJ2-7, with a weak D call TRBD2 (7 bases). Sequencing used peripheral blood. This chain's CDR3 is CASRWGGGAYEQYF. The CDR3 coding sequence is TGCGCCAGCAGGTGGGGAGGGGGTGCCTACGAGCAGTACTTC.